The 32 T cell receptor beta chains given below trace back to one sample, sequenced in a study of memory CD4+ T cells and cytomegalovirus serostatus. Single viable CD3+CD4+CD8-CD45RO+ cells were sorted as the memory CD4+ T cells. Data came from immunoSEQ multiplex PCR; TCRdb stores just in-frame clones and leaves some out. The top ten hold about 1% of the sample, which has roughly 28,000 clones, around 76% seen once. Sequencing was done on a sample of memory CD4+ T cells from blood. The receptors come from an adult in good health and CMV-seronegative.

J is TRBJ2-5 and V is TRBV11-3; D may be TRBD1 or TRBD2 (6 bases each). From germline, CDR1 is SGHNT and CDR2 YENEEA. CDR3 length equals 17 residues. Trimming took off 6 bases at V and 2 bases at J, with 22 bases between the two ends. The DNA of the CDR3 is TGTGCCAGCAGTACGGGGGCCTTTCCAAACGGACAAGAGACCCAGTACTTC. This codes for CASSTGAFPNGQETQYF.

The CDR3 region is CAIIGQGGEQYF. In nucleotides, the CDR3 is TGTGCCATCATAGGCCAGGGTGGAGAGCAGTACTTC. The J gene is TRBJ2-7, the V gene TRBV10-3, with D perhaps matching TRBD1 (5 bases). Per the germline V gene, CDR1 is ENHRY and CDR2 is SYGVKD. This CDR3 contains 12 residues. V lost 7 bases, J lost 7 bases, and 14 bases lay in between.

This clone was seen just once. The rearrangement joins TRBV7-2 to TRBJ1-2; D perhaps matches TRBD1 (6 bases). The CDR3 consists of 13 residues. The germline V gene has CDR1 SGHTA and CDR2 FQGNSA. V was cut by 4 bases and J by 7 bases, with 13 bases left in between. CDR3 region: CASSSNRDGGYTF. The CDR3 DNA is TGTGCCAGCAGCTCCAACAGGGATGGTGGCTACACCTTC.

The chain couples TRBV27 to TRBJ1-3, with D possibly being TRBD1 (5 bases). The germline V gene has CDR1 MNHEY and CDR2 SMNVEV (reference sequence). This CDR3 is 14 amino acids long. V was cut by 3 bases and J by 3 bases, with 9 bases left in between. CDR3 bases: TGTGCCAGCAGTTTCAGGGAAGGTGGAAACACCATATATTTT. Its protein product is CASSFREGGNTIYF.

The table lists this clone with a count of one. The chain recombines TRBV14 with TRBJ1-2, with 10 bases that match TRBD1. Germline lookup yields CDR1 SGHDN and CDR2 FVKESK. The CDR3 is 16 amino acids. With V trimmed by 4 bases and J by 4 bases, 9 bases remained unmatched. CDR3 in DNA: TGTGCCAGCAGCCCGAGACAGGGGGCTTTGATCTATGGCTACACCTTC. Amino acid sequence: CASSPRQGALIYGYTF.

The CDR3 nucleotides read TGTGCCAGCAGTTTACCGGCAGGGTCGGATACGCAGTATTTT. It encodes CASSLPAGSDTQYF. V gene TRBV28 combines with J gene TRBJ2-3, with TRBD1 as a possible D gene (5 bases). V gave up 2 bases and J gave up 6 bases, with 12 bases separating them. The germline gives CDR1 MDHEN, CDR2 SYDVKM. There are 14 residues in the CDR3.

The gene calls are TRBV10-2 and TRBJ1-5, with TRBD1 as a possible D gene (6 bases). In germline, CDR1 is WSHSY, CDR2 SAAADI. The CDR3 sequence is 14 residues long. V was trimmed by 6 bases and J by 4 bases, leaving 13 bases between them. The CDR3, as DNA: TGCGCCAGCAGAACAGGGACAACGAATCAGCCCCAGCATTTT. Translating gives CASRTGTTNQPQHF.

The chain links TRBV5-4 to TRBJ2-1; D call uncertain. The CDR3 has 13 amino acids. CDR1 and CDR2 (germline): SGHNT, YYREEE (reference sequence). Trimming removed 2 bases at V and 5 bases at J, with 8 bases between. DNA for the CDR3: TGTGCCAGCAGCTTTTTGGGTAACAATGAGCAGTTCTTC. This codes for CASSFLGNNEQFF.

The CDR3 loop is CASSLQNTGLETQYF. DNA of the CDR3: TGCGCCAGCAGCCTCCAGAACACAGGGTTGGAGACCCAGTACTTC. The V gene is TRBV5-1, the J gene TRBJ2-5; a possible D gene is TRBD1 (6 bases). This CDR3 is 15 amino acids long. V lost 4 bases and J 5 bases, leaving 18 bases between the germline ends. Germline CDR1 and CDR2: SGHRS and YFSETQ.

This sequence joins TRBV10-3 and TRBJ1-5; D remains unclear. V was pared by 6 bases and J by 2 bases, with 5 bases between. This CDR3 spans 12 amino acids. Germline CDR1 is ENHRY and CDR2 is SYGVKD. The CDR3 coding sequence is TGTGCCATCAGCCAGGGCAATCAGCCCCAGCATTTT. Translation: CAISQGNQPQHF.

V usage is TRBV30 and J usage is TRBJ2-3; perhaps TRBD2 as D (5 bases). In germline, CDR1 is GTSNPN, CDR2 SVGIG (reference sequence). V was cut by 4 bases and J by 2 bases, with 16 bases left in between. This CDR3 contains 15 residues. CDR3 loop: CAWTRREKYTDTQYF. As DNA, the CDR3 is TGTGCCTGGACCCGACGGGAAAAATACACAGATACGCAGTATTTT.

V gene TRBV6-1 combines with J gene TRBJ2-5, with TRBD2 as a possible D gene (5 bases). The CDR3 has 14 amino acids. The V end lost 11 bases, the J end lost 1 base, and 17 bases lay between the germline ends. The germline gives CDR1 MNHNS, CDR2 SASEGT. CDR3 DNA sequence: TGTGCCGGTACTTATAGCGCCAGCCAAGAGACCCAGTACTTC. Translation: CAGTYSASQETQYF.

J is TRBJ2-1 and V is TRBV19, with 8 bases aligning to TRBD2. The CDR3 consists of 14 residues. Germline V gene data show CDR1 as LNHDA and CDR2 as SQIVND (reference sequence). With 5 bases clipped from V and 4 bases from J, the junction kept 4 bases outside the gene matches. The CDR3 nucleotides are TGTGCCAGTAGTTCTCAGCGGGAGTACAATGAGCAGTTCTTC. Its translation is CASSSQREYNEQFF. Full variable domain (missing parts from reference TRBV19 and TRBJ2-1): DGGITQSPKYLFRKEGQNVTLSCEQNLNHDAMYWYRQDPGQGLRLIYYSQIVNDFQKGDIAEGYSVSREKKESFPLTVTSAQKNPTAFYLCASSSQREYNEQFFGPGTRLTVL.

V and J are TRBV11-2 and TRBJ2-6, with 7 bases that match TRBD1. Germline loops: CDR1 SGHAT, CDR2 FQNNGV. The CDR3 totals 17 residues. V was pared by 5 bases and J by 0 bases, with 7 bases of the junction left unmatched. Here the CDR3 DNA reads TGTGCCAGCAGCCCCCGGACAGGTTACTCTGGGGCCAACGTCCTGACTTTC. This gives the protein CASSPRTGYSGANVLTF.

This chain connects TRBV10-3 to TRBJ2-7; no clear D gene. With 3 bases removed from V and 5 bases from J, the gap between germline ends came to 14 bases. CDR1 and CDR2 (germline): ENHRY, SYGVKD. The length of the CDR3 is 14 residues. The CDR3 DNA follows: TGTGCCATCAGTGAAGACGTTTCACGAGACGAGCAGTACTTC. Its protein product is CAISEDVSRDEQYF.

This clone appeared a single time. In DNA form, the CDR3 reads TGTGCCAGCAGCTATGCAGGGGGTAGTGGAACTGAAGCTTTCTTT. Translation gives CASSYAGGSGTEAFF. This chain joins TRBV5-4 and TRBJ1-1; 7 bases map to TRBD1. The V gene's germline CDR1 is SGHNT and CDR2 YYREEE (reference sequence). V lost 3 bases and J lost 5; bases outside the gene matches: 10. This CDR3 is 15 amino acids long. Variable domain in full (rest from reference TRBV5-4 and TRBJ1-1): ETGVTQSPTHLIKTRGQQVTLRCSSQSGHNTVSWYQQALGQGPQFIFQYYREEENGRGNFPPRFSGLQFPNYSSELNVNALELDDSALYLCASSYAGGSGTEAFFGQGTRLTVV.

The gene calls are TRBV2 and TRBJ2-1, with 7 nucleotides matching TRBD2. With 6 bases clipped from V and 2 bases from J, the junction kept 7 bases outside the gene matches. The CDR3 consists of 15 residues. CDR1 is SNHLY, CDR2 FYNNEI, per germline. The DNA for the CDR3 is TGTGCCAGCAGCGTTACTAGCGTCCCCTACAATGAGCAGTTCTTC. Translated: CASSVTSVPYNEQFF.

This chain joins TRBV6-6 and TRBJ1-2, with D hard to call. The CDR3 contains 14 residues. The V end lost 5 bases, the J end lost 7 bases, and 17 bases lay between the germline ends. Germline loops: CDR1 MNHNY, CDR2 SVGAGI (reference sequence). This CDR3 reads CASSQRREVGGYTF. The CDR3 coding sequence is TGTGCCAGCAGTCAAAGGAGGGAGGTCGGTGGCTACACCTTC.

This clone is medium-sized. The chain carries TRBV28 and TRBJ1-2, with TRBD1 as a possible D gene (5 bases). Between the trimmed V and J ends, which lost 7 bases and 4 bases, there was a span of 13 bases. This CDR3 is built from 13 residues. Germline CDR1 is MDHEN and CDR2 is SYDVKM. Written as DNA, the CDR3 is TGTGCCAGCACTCCGAATCAGGGCTATGGCTACACCTTC. This gives the protein CASTPNQGYGYTF.

V is TRBV6-8 and J is TRBJ1-2; possibly TRBD1 for D (6 bases). Trimming cost V 9 bases and J 6 bases, with 20 bases left between them. CDR1 MNHGY and CDR2 SAAAGT come from the germline V gene. This CDR3 has 14 amino acids. The CDR3 DNA follows: TGTGCCAGGATGCTAGGGGGAAGGTCGAATGGCTACACCTTC. Amino acid sequence: CARMLGGRSNGYTF.

This clone is a singleton in its sample. CDR3 protein: CASSTTFSGTEQFF. In DNA form, the CDR3 reads TGTGCCAGCAGCACTACCTTTAGCGGAACCGAGCAGTTCTTC. The rearrangement links TRBV7-8 to TRBJ2-1; possibly TRBD2 for D (6 bases). Germline CDR1 is SGHVS and CDR2 is FQNEAQ. V was clipped by 5 bases and J by 10 bases, with 18 bases between them. This CDR3 has 14 amino acids.

J is TRBJ1-2 and V is TRBV5-1, with D perhaps TRBD1 (5 bases). Per the germline V gene, CDR1 is SGHRS and CDR2 is YFSETQ. The CDR3 extends over 12 amino acids. The V and J ends lost 0 bases and 6 bases respectively, with 6 bases between them. CDR3 bases: TGCGCCAGCAGCTTGGCAGGGAATGGCTACACCTTC. It codes for CASSLAGNGYTF.

The V call is TRBV6-5, the J call TRBJ2-1; D might be TRBD2 (6 bases). Between the trimmed V and J ends, which lost 5 bases and 3 bases, there was a span of 14 bases. The CDR3 contains 15 residues. Germline V gene lookup returns CDR1 MNHEY and CDR2 SVGAGI. The CDR3 DNA is TGTGCCAGCAGTCTTACTAGCTTCGGCTACAATGAGCAGTTCTTC. It translates to CASSLTSFGYNEQFF.

In its sample, this clone was seen a few times. The same CDR3 can be traced to other DNA sequences in this sample. The chain employs TRBV6-5 and TRBJ1-3; D gene ambiguous. Trimming left V 0 bases short and J 0 bases short, with 9 bases between. Germline-derived CDR1 and CDR2 are MNHEY and SVGAGI. This CDR3 region has 16 residues. The CDR3 is CASSYSKQDSGNTIYF. CDR3 bases: TGTGCCAGCAGTTACTCGAAGCAGGACTCTGGAAACACCATATATTTT.

The genes are TRBV27 and TRBJ1-1; tentative D call: TRBD1 (5 bases). The length of the CDR3 is 13 residues. Trimming removed 3 bases at V and 6 bases at J, with 11 bases between. Germline loops: CDR1 MNHEY, CDR2 SMNVEV (reference sequence). CDR3 in amino acids: CASSFSGRPEAFF. The DNA of the CDR3 is TGTGCCAGCAGTTTTTCAGGGAGGCCTGAAGCTTTCTTT.

The chain couples TRBV2 to TRBJ2-5, with a tentative D call TRBD2 (5 bases). Between the trimmed V and J ends, which lost 6 bases and 3 bases, there was a span of 11 bases. Per germline, CDR1 SNHLY and CDR2 FYNNEI. This CDR3 comprises 13 residues. This CDR3 is CASRPSGEETQYF. The CDR3 DNA is TGTGCCAGCAGACCGAGCGGAGAAGAGACCCAGTACTTC.

The gene calls are TRBV5-1 and TRBJ2-1; no firm D call. V was pared by 0 bases and J by 5 bases, with 15 bases between. CDR3 length equals 16 residues. CDR1 is SGHRS and CDR2 is YFSETQ in the germline V gene. The CDR3: CASSLAPDPRNNEQFF. CDR3 coding DNA: TGCGCCAGCAGCTTGGCCCCGGACCCCCGAAACAATGAGCAGTTCTTC.

V gene TRBV28 combines with J gene TRBJ2-7; tentatively, D is TRBD1 (6 bases). Trimming took 4 bases from V and 0 from J, leaving 13 bases between them. Per germline, CDR1 MDHEN and CDR2 SYDVKM. The CDR3 has 15 residues. The CDR3 sequence is CASSSGMDSSYEQYF. The CDR3 nucleotides read TGTGCCAGCAGTTCGGGCATGGACAGCTCCTACGAGCAGTACTTC.

The chain recombines TRBV6-1 with TRBJ1-2; TRBD1 is a possible D gene (6 bases). The CDR3 runs to 12 residues. Trimming shortened V by 7 bases and J by 4 bases, and 10 bases separated the two germline ends. The germline V gene encodes CDR1 MNHNS and CDR2 SASEGT. The CDR3 is CASTTGSYGYTF. The CDR3 DNA reads TGTGCCAGCACTACAGGGTCCTATGGCTACACCTTC.

The rearrangement links TRBV7-9 to TRBJ1-1; 7 bases fit TRBD1. With 5 bases clipped from V and 1 base from J, the junction kept 10 bases outside the gene matches. CDR1 and CDR2 (germline): SEHNR, FQNEAQ (reference sequence). The CDR3 is 16 amino acids. The CDR3 loop reads CASSTHRGRGNTEAFF. The CDR3 DNA follows: TGTGCCAGCAGCACGCACAGGGGCCGGGGGAACACTGAAGCTTTCTTT.

This rearrangement joins TRBV27 to TRBJ1-2; the D gene is possibly TRBD1 (6 bases). The V end lost 5 bases, the J end lost 0 bases, and 25 bases lay between the germline ends. CDR1 is MNHEY, CDR2 SMNVEV, per germline (reference sequence). This CDR3 is built from 19 residues. In DNA, the CDR3 is TGTGCCAGCAGTCTCCTAACTCCTTCGACAGGAACCGCTAACTATGGCTACACCTTC. Protein product: CASSLLTPSTGTANYGYTF.

This clone was detected only a few times. The chain carries TRBV5-4 and TRBJ1-1; D remains unclear. The V gene's germline CDR1 is SGHNT and CDR2 YYREEE (reference sequence). This CDR3 contains 13 residues. The V and J ends lost 0 bases and 1 base respectively, with 4 bases between them. Here the CDR3 reads CASSLGGNTEAFF. For the CDR3, the DNA is TGTGCCAGCAGCTTGGGGGGGAACACTGAAGCTTTCTTT. The full variable domain, with the rest looked up from reference TRBV5-4 and TRBJ1-1, is ETGVTQSPTHLIKTRGQQVTLRCSSQSGHNTVSWYQQALGQGPQFIFQYYREEENGRGNFPPRFSGLQFPNYSSELNVNALELDDSALYLCASSLGGNTEAFFGQGTRLTVV.